The clone carrying this T cell receptor (beta chain) was observed a few times. The antigen remains unidentified. Gene names and germline match the mouse. The CDR3 is cut off 4 residues early in the read; its end comes from the germline J gene. V gave up 0 bases and J gave up 5 bases, with 8 bases separating them. This CDR3 comprises 14 residues. Per germline, CDR1 NSQYPW and CDR2 LRSPGD (reference sequence). The pooled cutaneous lymph node cells were sorted using several markers (CD4, CD8alpha, NKG2D, NKG2ACE and others). RNA extraction and reverse transcription yielded cDNA as sequencing template. Assay used: immunoSEQ multiplex PCR; TCRdb lists only in-frame clones, some missing. This sample comprises about 300,000 clones, none seen once only. This sample was included in a study of CD8+ T cells in alopecia areata. For the study at large: The authors grafted skin from approximately 6-12-month-old C3H/HeJ donors with spontaneous alopecia onto roughly 6-11-week-old female C3H/HeJ mice. Study results and caveats: Scalp sample data also include resident alphabeta T cells from normal skin. Researchers reported that TCR sharing among patients proved less clear than in mice, possibly HLA-linked.

Specimen: CD4+ T cells sorted from a lymph node. This chain links TRBV1 with TRBJ2-1; D is uncertain. The receptor was derived from a C3H/HeJ mouse with alopecia areata. Mouse MHC haplotype: H2-k. CDR3: CTCSADQTNAEQFF. The CDR3 DNA, read in part, is TGCACCTGCAGTGCAGATCAAACAAATGCT. Full variable domain (rest looked up from reference TRBV1 and TRBJ2-1): VTLLEQNPRWRLVPRGQAVNLRCILKNSQYPWMSWYQQDLQKQLQWLFTLRSPGDKEVKSLPGADYLATRVTDTELRLQVANMSQGRTLYCTCSADQTNAEQFFGPGTRLTVL.